This T cell receptor (beta chain) was sequenced for a study of T cell changes during pregnancy in multiple sclerosis. CDR3 length: 14 amino acids. Germline loops: CDR1 SGHTA, CDR2 FQGNSA. J gave up 6 bases and V 4 bases, and 6 bases lay outside the gene matches. Data came from immunoSEQ multiplex PCR; TCRdb stores just in-frame clones and leaves some out. The sample holds tens of thousands of clones, roughly 92% seen once. The chain links TRBV7-2 to TRBJ2-3; 8 bases are a match to TRBD2. This receptor was obtained from a female donor in good health, enrolled as a control in a pregnancy study. Sequencing was performed on peripheral blood, taken in the first trimester of pregnancy. CDR3 coding DNA: TGTGCCAGCAGCTGGACTAGCCCCCGGGATACGCAGTATTTT. Its translation: CASSWTSPRDTQYF.